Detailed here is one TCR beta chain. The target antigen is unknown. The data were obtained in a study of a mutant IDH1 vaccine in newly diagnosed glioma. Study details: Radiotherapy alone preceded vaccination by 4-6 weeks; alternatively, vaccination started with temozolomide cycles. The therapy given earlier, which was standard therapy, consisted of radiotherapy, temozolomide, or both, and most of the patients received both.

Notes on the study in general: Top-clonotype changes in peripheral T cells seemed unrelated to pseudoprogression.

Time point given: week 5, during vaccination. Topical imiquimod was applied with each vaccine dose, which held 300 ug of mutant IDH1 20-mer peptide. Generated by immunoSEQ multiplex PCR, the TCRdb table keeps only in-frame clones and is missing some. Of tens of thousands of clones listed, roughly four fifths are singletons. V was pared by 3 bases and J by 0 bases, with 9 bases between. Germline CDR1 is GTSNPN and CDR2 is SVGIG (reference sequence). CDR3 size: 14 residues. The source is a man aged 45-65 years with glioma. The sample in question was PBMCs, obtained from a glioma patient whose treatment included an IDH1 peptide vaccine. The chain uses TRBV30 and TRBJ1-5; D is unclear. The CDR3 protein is CAWSGGRSNQPQHF. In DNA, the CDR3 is TGTGCCTGGAGCGGCGGCCGTAGCAATCAGCCCCAGCATTTT. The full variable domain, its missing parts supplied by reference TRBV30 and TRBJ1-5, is SQTIHQWPATLVQPVGSPLSLECTVEGTSNPNLYWYRQAAGRGLQLLFYSVGIGQISSEVPQNLSASRPQDRQFILSSKKLLLSDSGFYLCAWSGGRSNQPQHFGDGTRLSIL.